The clone carrying this T cell receptor (beta chain) was seen only a few times. The method was immunoSEQ multiplex PCR; TCRdb's version includes in-frame clones alone and lacks a portion of them. Of about 110,000 clones in the sample, about 93% were seen once. There are 16 residues in the CDR3. Germline V gives CDR1 SEHNR, CDR2 FQNEAQ (reference sequence). V lost 5 bases and J lost 8; bases outside the gene matches: 14. The sample is drawn from a study of T cells after somatic rescue of genetic block. The chain couples TRBV7-9 to TRBJ1-3, with 8 bases lining up with TRBD1. The sample comprised peripheral blood mononuclear cells (PBMCs). The origin of this receptor is a woman aged 18-29 years. CDR3 sequence: CASSPARRGQGDTIYF. The CDR3 DNA reads TGTGCCAGCAGCCCCGCTCGGCGTGGACAGGGAGACACCATATATTTT.